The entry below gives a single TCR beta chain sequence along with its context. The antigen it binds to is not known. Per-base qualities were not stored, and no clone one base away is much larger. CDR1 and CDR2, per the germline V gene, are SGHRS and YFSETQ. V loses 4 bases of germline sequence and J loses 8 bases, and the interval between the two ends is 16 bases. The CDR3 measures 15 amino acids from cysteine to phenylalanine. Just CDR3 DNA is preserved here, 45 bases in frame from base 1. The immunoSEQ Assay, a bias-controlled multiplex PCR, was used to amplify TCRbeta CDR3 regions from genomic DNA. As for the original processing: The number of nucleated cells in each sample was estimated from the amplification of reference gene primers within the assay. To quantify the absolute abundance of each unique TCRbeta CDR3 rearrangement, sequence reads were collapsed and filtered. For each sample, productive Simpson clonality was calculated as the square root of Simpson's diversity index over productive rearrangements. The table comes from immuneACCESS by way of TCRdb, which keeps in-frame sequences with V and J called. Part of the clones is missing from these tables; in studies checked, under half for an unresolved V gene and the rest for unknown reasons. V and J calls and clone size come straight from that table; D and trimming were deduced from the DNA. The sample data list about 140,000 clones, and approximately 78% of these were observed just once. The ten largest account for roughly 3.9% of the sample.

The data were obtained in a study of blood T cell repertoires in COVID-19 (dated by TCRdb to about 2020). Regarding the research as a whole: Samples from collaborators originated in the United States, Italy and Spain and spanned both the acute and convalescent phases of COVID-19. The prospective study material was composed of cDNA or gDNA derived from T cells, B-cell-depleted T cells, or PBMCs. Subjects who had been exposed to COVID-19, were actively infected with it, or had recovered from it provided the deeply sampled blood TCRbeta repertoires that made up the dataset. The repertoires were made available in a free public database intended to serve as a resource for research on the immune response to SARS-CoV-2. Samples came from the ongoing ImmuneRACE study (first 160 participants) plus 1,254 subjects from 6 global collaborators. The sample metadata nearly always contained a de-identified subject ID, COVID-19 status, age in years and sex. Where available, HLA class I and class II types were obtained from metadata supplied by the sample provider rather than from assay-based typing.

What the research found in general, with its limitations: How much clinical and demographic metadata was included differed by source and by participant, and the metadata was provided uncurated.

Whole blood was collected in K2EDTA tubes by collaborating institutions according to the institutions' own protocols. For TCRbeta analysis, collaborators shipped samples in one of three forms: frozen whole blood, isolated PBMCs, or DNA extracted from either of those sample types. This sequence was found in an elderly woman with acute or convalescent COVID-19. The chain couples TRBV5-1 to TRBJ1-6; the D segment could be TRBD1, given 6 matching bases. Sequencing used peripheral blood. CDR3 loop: CASSKEQGRHSPLHF. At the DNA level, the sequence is TGCGCCAGCAGCAAAGAACAGGGACGACATTCACCCCTCCACTTT.